These T cell receptor beta chains were read from a single sample in a study of T cell repertoires in cytomegalovirus infection. These receptors lack a known antigen. Via MiXCR, TCRdb re-called the reads, giving one row per CDR3 protein. The repertoire includes 600,000 to 700,000 distinct CDR3 sequences, 30% to 40% of them detected once, and 15% to 20% sits in the top ten. The sample consisted of cultured PBMCs, taken from culture after CMV antigen stimulation. These receptors were collected from a human donor in good health (CMV status not recorded). Some clones in this sample may be carry-over from other donors' samples. Both conserved end residues are part of each CDR3. Fields, in order: J gene, D gene, clone size, V gene, CDR3 DNA, CDR3 protein. The D gene is left open where the match is weak. Some rows mark clone size as missing; the rest say once, few, many or name a class of expanded clone.

J gene: TRBJ2-2
D gene: -
clone size: many
V gene: TRBV7-8
CDR3 DNA: TGTGCCAGCAGCTTCCCTGGCACGGGACACGGAAACACCGGGGAGCTGTTTTTT
CDR3 protein: CASSFPGTGHGNTGELFF

J gene: TRBJ1-1
D gene: -
clone size: -
V gene: TRBV6-6
CDR3 DNA: TGTGCCAGCAGTCTCGCAGTGGTGAACACTGAAGCTTTCTTT
CDR3 protein: CASSLAVVNTEAFF

J gene: TRBJ2-5
D gene: -
clone size: few
V gene: TRBV2
CDR3 DNA: TGTGCCAGTACCAGGCGGGCGTTTCGGACCCAGTACTTC
CDR3 protein: CASTRRAFRTQYF

J gene: TRBJ2-1
D gene: -
clone size: -
V gene: TRBV12-3/TRBV12-4
CDR3 DNA: TGTGCCAGCAGTTTTGGGCAGGGAATAGACAATGAGCAGTTCTTC
CDR3 protein: CASSFGQGIDNEQFF

J gene: TRBJ1-3
D gene: -
clone size: many
V gene: TRBV7-8
CDR3 DNA: TGTGCCAGCAGCCCCACGGTCTTGCCGGGAAACACCATATATTTT
CDR3 protein: CASSPTVLPGNTIYF

J gene: TRBJ2-5
D gene: TRBD2
clone size: many
V gene: TRBV7-9
CDR3 DNA: TGTGCCAGCAGCCTACCACTAGCGGGACGCTTCGGGGAGACCCAGTACTTC
CDR3 protein: CASSLPLAGRFGETQYF

J gene: TRBJ1-5
D gene: -
clone size: -
V gene: TRBV6-2/TRBV6-3
CDR3 DNA: TGTGCCAGCAGTTACTCGGAGGTAAAGCCCCAGCATTTT
CDR3 protein: CASSYSEVKPQHF

J gene: TRBJ2-1
D gene: TRBD2
clone size: -
V gene: TRBV10-1
CDR3 DNA: TGCGCCAGCAGTGAGTCGGAGCCGGGGCTAGCGGGAGGCTCTGAGCAGTTCTTC
CDR3 protein: CASSESEPGLAGGSEQFF

J gene: TRBJ2-5
D gene: -
clone size: -
V gene: TRBV12-3/TRBV12-4
CDR3 DNA: TGTGCCTCAACGGCATTGTTACAAGAGACCCAGTACTTC
CDR3 protein: CASTALLQETQYF

J gene: TRBJ2-4
D gene: -
clone size: -
V gene: TRBV12-3/TRBV12-4
CDR3 DNA: TGTGCCAGCAGTCGAGGGTTACCCAAAAACATTCAGTACTTC
CDR3 protein: CASSRGLPKNIQYF

J gene: TRBJ1-6
D gene: -
clone size: -
V gene: TRBV5-6
CDR3 DNA: TGTGCCAGCAGCTTGGGGGCCCATTCTTTCTCACCCCTCCACTTT
CDR3 protein: CASSLGAHSFSPLHF

J gene: TRBJ2-5
D gene: -
clone size: -
V gene: TRBV20-1
CDR3 DNA: TGCAGTGCTAGCCGGGATGGGGGAGAAGAGACCCAGTACTTC
CDR3 protein: CSASRDGGEETQYF

J gene: TRBJ2-7
D gene: -
clone size: -
V gene: TRBV12-3/TRBV12-4
CDR3 DNA: TGTGCCAGCAGTTTGGTCGGAATGAGATCCGGGGAGCAGTACTTC
CDR3 protein: CASSLVGMRSGEQYF

J gene: TRBJ1-5
D gene: -
clone size: -
V gene: TRBV4-1
CDR3 DNA: TGCGCCAGCAGCCAAGATCCGGGACACGGTCAGCCCCAGCATTTT
CDR3 protein: CASSQDPGHGQPQHF

J gene: TRBJ2-1
D gene: -
clone size: few
V gene: TRBV7-2
CDR3 DNA: TGTGCCAGCAGCGACGGGACTTTCATCTATGAGCAGTTCTTC
CDR3 protein: CASSDGTFIYEQFF

J gene: TRBJ2-7
D gene: -
clone size: -
V gene: TRBV6-1
CDR3 DNA: TGTGCCAGCAGTGTCGGGGGTCCATCCTACGAGCAGTACTTC
CDR3 protein: CASSVGGPSYEQYF

J gene: TRBJ1-5
D gene: -
clone size: -
V gene: TRBV2
CDR3 DNA: TGTGCCAGCGGCGGGACCAGAGACCAGCCCCAGCATTTT
CDR3 protein: CASGGTRDQPQHF

J gene: TRBJ2-3
D gene: TRBD1
clone size: few
V gene: TRBV7-4
CDR3 DNA: TGTGCCAGCGGACAGGGTGGTGGTGCAGATACGCAGTATTTT
CDR3 protein: CASGQGGGADTQYF

J gene: TRBJ2-7
D gene: TRBD1
clone size: -
V gene: TRBV19
CDR3 DNA: TGTGCCAGTACTCAGAGAGGGACAGATTTGGCCTACGAGCAGTACTTC
CDR3 protein: CASTQRGTDLAYEQYF

J gene: TRBJ1-3
D gene: -
clone size: -
V gene: TRBV7-9
CDR3 DNA: TGTGCCAGCAGCTTCCGGTCTGGAGGAAACACCATATATTTT
CDR3 protein: CASSFRSGGNTIYF

J gene: TRBJ2-5
D gene: -
clone size: -
V gene: TRBV4-2
CDR3 DNA: TGTGCCAGCAGTCTTAGCGTGGTCGAAGAGACCCAGTACTTC
CDR3 protein: CASSLSVVEETQYF

J gene: TRBJ1-1
D gene: -
clone size: -
V gene: TRBV6-2/TRBV6-3
CDR3 DNA: TGTGCCAGCAGTTACACTTGCAGGGATACTGAAGCTTTCTTT
CDR3 protein: CASSYTCRDTEAFF

J gene: TRBJ1-2
D gene: -
clone size: -
V gene: TRBV7-2
CDR3 DNA: TGTGCCAGCAGCGGGCATTGGGGTGGCTACACCTTC
CDR3 protein: CASSGHWGGYTF

J gene: TRBJ1-4
D gene: -
clone size: few
V gene: TRBV11-2
CDR3 DNA: TGTGCCAGCAGTCCCCCGGGTGCGAATGAAAAACTGTTTTTT
CDR3 protein: CASSPPGANEKLFF

J gene: TRBJ2-3
D gene: TRBD1
clone size: few
V gene: TRBV4-1
CDR3 DNA: TGTGCCAGCAGCCACAGGGGTGGGCAGTATTTT
CDR3 protein: CASSHRGGQYF

J gene: TRBJ1-4
D gene: -
clone size: -
V gene: TRBV6-1
CDR3 DNA: TGTGCCAGCAGTGAACAGGCTAATGAAAAACTGTTTTTT
CDR3 protein: CASSEQANEKLFF

J gene: TRBJ1-1
D gene: -
clone size: few
V gene: TRBV7-2
CDR3 DNA: TGTGCCAGCAGGCGGAAGGGGGTTGAGGCGAACACTGAAGCTTTCTTT
CDR3 protein: CASRRKGVEANTEAFF

J gene: TRBJ1-2
D gene: -
clone size: -
V gene: TRBV7-9
CDR3 DNA: TGTGCCAGCAGCTTAGGAGGCGGAGGAGATGGCTACACCTTC
CDR3 protein: CASSLGGGGDGYTF

J gene: TRBJ1-2
D gene: -
clone size: -
V gene: TRBV19
CDR3 DNA: TGTGCCAGTAACCCCTTGGGGTACTATGGCTACACCTTC
CDR3 protein: CASNPLGYYGYTF

J gene: TRBJ2-7
D gene: TRBD2
clone size: many
V gene: TRBV20-1
CDR3 DNA: TGCAGTGCCGTTCTAGCGGGAGTAGGCGAGCAGTACTTC
CDR3 protein: CSAVLAGVGEQYF

J gene: TRBJ2-5
D gene: TRBD2
clone size: -
V gene: TRBV18
CDR3 DNA: TGTGCCAGCTCACCTGAGACTAGCGGGGAGACCCAGTACTTC
CDR3 protein: CASSPETSGETQYF

J gene: TRBJ1-6
D gene: TRBD1
clone size: -
V gene: TRBV6-8
CDR3 DNA: TGTGCCAGCGGTGGGACAGGGGTTTCACCCCTCCACTTT
CDR3 protein: CASGGTGVSPLHF

J gene: TRBJ2-2
D gene: -
clone size: -
V gene: TRBV20-1
CDR3 DNA: TGCAGTGCTAGGCGAAGGGGGGGCGTCGGGGAGCTGTTTTTT
CDR3 protein: CSARRRGGVGELFF

J gene: TRBJ2-3
D gene: TRBD2
clone size: -
V gene: TRBV7-9
CDR3 DNA: TGTGCCAGCACGGAATTCGGGGGGGAAGGAGATACGCAGTATTTT
CDR3 protein: CASTEFGGEGDTQYF

J gene: TRBJ2-1
D gene: -
clone size: -
V gene: TRBV11-2
CDR3 DNA: TGTGCCAGCAGCTTACAGGTGTCCTACAATGAGCAGTTCTTC
CDR3 protein: CASSLQVSYNEQFF

J gene: TRBJ2-3
D gene: TRBD2
clone size: -
V gene: TRBV6-6
CDR3 DNA: TGTGCCAGCACGGGGAGCGGGGCTCCAGATACGCAGTATTTT
CDR3 protein: CASTGSGAPDTQYF

J gene: TRBJ2-7
D gene: TRBD2
clone size: once
V gene: TRBV19
CDR3 DNA: TGTGCCAGTAGTACCGGACTAGCGGGAGGCGTGGCGACCTACGAGCAGTACTTC
CDR3 protein: CASSTGLAGGVATYEQYF

J gene: TRBJ2-5
D gene: TRBD2
clone size: -
V gene: TRBV7-2
CDR3 DNA: TGTGCCAGCAGCCCCGGGACTAGCGGCCGGAGGGGGGAGACCCAGTACTTC
CDR3 protein: CASSPGTSGRRGETQYF

J gene: TRBJ2-2
D gene: -
clone size: -
V gene: TRBV7-1
CDR3 DNA: TGTGCCAGCAGCACGTCCGCGACAGAGAACACCGGGGAGCTGTTTTTT
CDR3 protein: CASSTSATENTGELFF

J gene: TRBJ2-5
D gene: -
clone size: -
V gene: TRBV6-1
CDR3 DNA: TGTGCCAGCAGTGAACTGCCTGAGGAGACCCAGTACTTC
CDR3 protein: CASSELPEETQYF

J gene: TRBJ1-3
D gene: -
clone size: few
V gene: TRBV20-1
CDR3 DNA: TGCAGTGCTAGTAAGGGGCCTGGAAACACCATATATTTT
CDR3 protein: CSASKGPGNTIYF

J gene: TRBJ2-7
D gene: TRBD1
clone size: -
V gene: TRBV12-3/TRBV12-4
CDR3 DNA: TGTGCCAGCATGATGGACAGGGTTTCTCTCGAGCAGTACTTC
CDR3 protein: CASMMDRVSLEQYF

J gene: TRBJ2-5
D gene: -
clone size: -
V gene: TRBV20-1
CDR3 DNA: TGCAGTGCTAGAACTGTTGGGGAGACCCAGTACTTC
CDR3 protein: CSARTVGETQYF

J gene: TRBJ2-1
D gene: -
clone size: -
V gene: TRBV7-3
CDR3 DNA: TGTGCCAGCAGCGCCCGGACTGCAATCTACAATGAGCAGTTCTTC
CDR3 protein: CASSARTAIYNEQFF

J gene: TRBJ1-2
D gene: TRBD1
clone size: -
V gene: TRBV6-6
CDR3 DNA: TGTGCCAGCGTCGATCCGGGACAGGGGGCGAACTATGGCTACACCTTC
CDR3 protein: CASVDPGQGANYGYTF

J gene: TRBJ2-2
D gene: -
clone size: many
V gene: TRBV7-2
CDR3 DNA: TGTGCCAGCAGCTTAGAGGGAATAGTAGACACGCATCATCCGAACACCGGGGAGCTGTTTTTT
CDR3 protein: CASSLEGIVDTHHPNTGELFF

J gene: TRBJ2-7
D gene: -
clone size: -
V gene: TRBV6-2/TRBV6-3
CDR3 DNA: TGTGCCAGCAGTCGTAAGGAGGAGCAGTACTTC
CDR3 protein: CASSRKEEQYF

J gene: TRBJ2-5
D gene: TRBD1
clone size: few
V gene: TRBV7-9
CDR3 DNA: TGTGCCAGCAGCTCCCGACAGGGCAGGTCAGAGACCCAGTACTTC
CDR3 protein: CASSSRQGRSETQYF

J gene: TRBJ2-5
D gene: -
clone size: -
V gene: TRBV28
CDR3 DNA: TGTGCCAGTTGGGACTTACAAGAGACCCAGTACTTC
CDR3 protein: CASWDLQETQYF

J gene: TRBJ2-5
D gene: -
clone size: -
V gene: TRBV5-5
CDR3 DNA: TGTGCCAGCAGAGCCCTCCCAGGGGCTGAGACCCAGTACTTC
CDR3 protein: CASRALPGAETQYF